The clone carrying this T cell receptor (beta chain) was seen a handful of times. Its antigen is unidentified. This CDR3 comprises 14 residues. The V segment lost 5 bases and the J segment 3 bases; nucleotides outside the gene matches: 8. Germline V CDR1 and CDR2: DFQATT, SNEGSKA (reference sequence). Specified treatment: roughly 11-day PBMC culture with coronavirus spike peptide pools or control peptides (ViraFEST assay). Peptide-pool expansion of antigen-specific T cells preceded TCR sequencing in ViraFEST. This entry belongs to a study of vaccination and CD4 T cells after COVID-19. On the study more broadly: Stimulation of cells relied on overlapping spike peptides derived from SARS-CoV-2, HCoV-NL63, HCoV-OC43 and HCoV-229E.

Cultured CD4+ T-cell DNA underwent Oncomine TCR Beta short-read sequencing. TCRdb re-called the PCR reads with MiXCR, one entry per CDR3 protein. Among approximately 15,000 distinct CDR3 sequences, around 43% were seen once, and the ten largest hold 8.5% to 12%. The clonotype originates from a human donor who had recovered from COVID-19. The chain joins TRBV20-1 to TRBJ2-3, with 7 bases fitting TRBD2. The source material was CD4+ T cells from blood, cultured in vitro. CDR3 nucleotides: TGCAGTGCTGCACACGGGGGGAGAACAGATACGCAGTATTTT. Protein: CSAAHGGRTDTQYF.